Sequencing of this T cell receptor (beta chain) was carried out in a study of blood T cell repertoires in COVID-19. Study-wide context: Donors in the United States, Italy and Spain gave samples during acute or convalescent COVID-19. Nucleic acid was either cDNA or gDNA, and it came from T cells, B-cell-depleted T cells, or PBMCs.

Study processing details: Cell counts per sample came from amplifying reference gene primers. The assay was immunoSEQ multiplex PCR, and TCRdb's table has in-frame clones only and misses some. The DNA gave D and trimming, while V, J and clone size come from that table. The sample lists approximately 120,000 clones, approximately 86% occurring once. V was cut by 6 bases and J by 0 bases, with 12 bases left in between. The CDR3 runs 15 residues. The germline V gene encodes CDR1 MNHEY and CDR2 SVGAGI. The genes are TRBV6-5 and TRBJ2-1; no reliable D call. This sequence originates from a woman in her forties or fifties who had recovered from COVID-19. Specimen: peripheral blood. In DNA form, the CDR3 reads TGTGCCAGCAGCCGCGGTAGTACCTCCTACAATGAGCAGTTCTTC. Protein sequence: CASSRGSTSYNEQFF.